This is a list of T cell receptor beta chains from one sample in a study of blood T cell repertoires in COVID-19. Assay: immunoSEQ multiplex PCR; the TCRdb copy retains only in-frame clones and omits some. The table includes roughly 200,000 clones, about 88% detected once. The material sequenced was peripheral blood. Receptor source: a man aged 45-65 years with COVID-19, enrolled during active disease. The CDR3 runs from the conserved cysteine through the conserved F or W. D genes are given only for firm matches. Clone size, where shown, is once, few, many, or a class for clones that have expanded.

d_gene | abundance | j_gene | v_gene | CDR3nt | CDR3aa
NA | NA | TRBJ2-1 | TRBV28 | TGTGCCAGCCGCGACAATGAGCAGTTCTTC | CASRDNEQFF
NA | NA | TRBJ2-5 | TRBV7-2 | TGTGCCAGCAGCTTAGATCTGGGGCGGGAGACCCAGTACTTC | CASSLDLGRETQYF
TRBD1 | NA | TRBJ1-2 | TRBV9 | TGTGCCAGCAGCGTAGGTGGGGACAGGACTAACTATGGCTACACCTTC | CASSVGGDRTNYGYTF
TRBD2 | once | TRBJ2-5 | TRBV6-2/TRBV6-3 | TGTGCCAGCAGTTACTTCCGACTAGCGGGAGAGAGTGAGACCCAGTACTTC | CASSYFRLAGESETQYF
NA | NA | TRBJ1-1 | TRBV2 | TGTGCCAGCACTCGGGGGGGTGGCACTGAAGCTTTCTTT | CASTRGGGTEAFF
NA | NA | TRBJ1-2 | TRBV9 | TGTGCCAGCAGCGCAAACTATGGCTACACCTTC | CASSANYGYTF
NA | once | TRBJ2-7 | TRBV28 | TGTGCCAGCAGTCCTCCCCGAGGCTACGAGCAGTACTTC | CASSPPRGYEQYF
TRBD1 | NA | TRBJ1-2 | TRBV13 | TGTGCCAGCAGCTTCAAAAGAGGGGGCAAGTATGGCTACACCTTC | CASSFKRGGKYGYTF
TRBD1 | few | TRBJ1-2 | TRBV5-1 | TGCGCCAGCAGCTTGGTGGGACAGCAGAGTAACTATGGCTACACCTTC | CASSLVGQQSNYGYTF
NA | NA | TRBJ2-3 | TRBV5-1 | TGCGCCAGCAGCTTGGGACTAGACCGTCCTACGCAGTATTTT | CASSLGLDRPTQYF
TRBD1 | few | TRBJ2-2 | TRBV14 | TGTGCCAGCAGCCGGACAGGAGAGAACACCGGGGAGCTGTTTTTT | CASSRTGENTGELFF
NA | NA | TRBJ2-1 | TRBV5-6 | TGTGCCAGCACCCTAGGATGGAACAATGAGCAGTTCTTC | CASTLGWNNEQFF
NA | NA | TRBJ2-3 | TRBV2 | TGTGCCAGCCTAACGACAGGCTCTAGCACAGATACGCAGTATTTT | CASLTTGSSTDTQYF
TRBD2 | NA | TRBJ2-7 | TRBV12-3/TRBV12-4 | TGTGCCAGCAGTCTCGGGGGAGGGAGCGGGCAGTACTTC | CASSLGGGSGQYF
NA | NA | TRBJ2-3 | TRBV11-2 | TGTGCCAGCAGCAGAGAGCAGGGAATAGATACGCAGTATTTT | CASSREQGIDTQYF
NA | NA | TRBJ2-7 | TRBV6-6 | TGTGCCAGCAGTGCCCGGGACACAGTCTACGAGCAGTACTTC | CASSARDTVYEQYF
NA | NA | TRBJ2-1 | TRBV3-1/TRBV3-2 | TGTGCCAGCAGCCTCTCCGGGGGTAGCGGGCAGTTCTTC | CASSLSGGSGQFF
NA | NA | TRBJ1-5 | TRBV19 | TGTGCCAGTAGTACGCCCCAGGGTAAGAATCAGCCCCAGCATTTT | CASSTPQGKNQPQHF
TRBD1 | once | TRBJ2-5 | TRBV24-1 | TGTGCCACCAGTGATAGAGGGCGGCAGGGGGAGGAGACCCAGTACTTC | CATSDRGRQGEETQYF
NA | few | TRBJ2-2 | TRBV15 | TGTGCCACCAGCAGAGTGGGGCGGCGAACCGGGGAGCTGTTTTTT | CATSRVGRRTGELFF
TRBD2 | NA | TRBJ2-7 | TRBV6-2/TRBV6-3 | TGTGCCAGCAGTCGATGGACTAGCGGCGGGGGGAGCGAGCAGTACTTC | CASSRWTSGGGSEQYF
TRBD1 | NA | TRBJ1-2 | TRBV27 | TGTGCCAGCAGTCCCCGGGACAGGGTGAACTATGGCTACACCTTC | CASSPRDRVNYGYTF
TRBD2 | NA | TRBJ2-5 | TRBV10-3 | TGTGCCATAGCGGGAGGGGGAGAGACCCAGTACTTC | CAIAGGGETQYF
TRBD2 | NA | TRBJ2-7 | TRBV3-1/TRBV3-2 | TGTGCCAGCAGCCCACTAGCGGGGGGTGGCGAGCAGTACTTC | CASSPLAGGGEQYF
NA | few | TRBJ2-3 | TRBV7-3 | TGTGCCAGCAGCCCCTTTGTAACTAGCACAGATACGCAGTATTTT | CASSPFVTSTDTQYF
TRBD2 | NA | TRBJ2-1 | TRBV2 | TGTGCCAGCAGCGATAGGGGACTAGCGGCCTACAATGAGCAGTTCTTC | CASSDRGLAAYNEQFF
TRBD2 | NA | TRBJ2-7 | TRBV3-1/TRBV3-2 | TGTGCCAGCAGCCAAGGGGCGGGAGTGGGAGAGCAGTACTTC | CASSQGAGVGEQYF